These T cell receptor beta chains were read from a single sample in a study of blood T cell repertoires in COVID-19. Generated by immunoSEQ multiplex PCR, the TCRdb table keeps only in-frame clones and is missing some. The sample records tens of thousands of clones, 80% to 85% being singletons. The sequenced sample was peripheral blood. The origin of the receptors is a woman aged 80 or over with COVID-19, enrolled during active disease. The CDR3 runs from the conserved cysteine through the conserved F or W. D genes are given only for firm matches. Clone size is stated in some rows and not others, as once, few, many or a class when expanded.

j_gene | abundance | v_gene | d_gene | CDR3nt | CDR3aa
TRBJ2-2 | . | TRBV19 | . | TGTGCCAGTAGCTCCGGGGAGCTGTTTTTT | CASSSGELFF
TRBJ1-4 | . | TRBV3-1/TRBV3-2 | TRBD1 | TGTGCCAGCAGCCAAGCCCTCGCTGGACAGGGTTATGTAAAACTGTTTTTT | CASSQALAGQGYVKLFF
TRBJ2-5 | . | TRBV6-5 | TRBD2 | TGTGCCAGCAGAGGACTAGCGAACCAAGAGACCCAGTACTTC | CASRGLANQETQYF
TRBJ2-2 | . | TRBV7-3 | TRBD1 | TGTGCCAGCAGCGTCCAGGGGGCTCTCGGGGAGCTGTTTTTT | CASSVQGALGELFF
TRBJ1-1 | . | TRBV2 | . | TGTGCCAGCAGTGATCCGACAGGAATGGACACTGAAGCTTTCTTT | CASSDPTGMDTEAFF
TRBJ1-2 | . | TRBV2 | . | TGTGCCAGCACCGTGGGGGGGCATGGCTACACCTTC | CASTVGGHGYTF
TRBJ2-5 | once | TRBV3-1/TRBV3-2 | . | TGTGCCAGCAGCCAAGATCTTGGGCTGGTGGGAGTTTTTGGGTTGGATCGGGAGACCCAGTACTTC | CASSQDLGLVGVFGLDRETQYF
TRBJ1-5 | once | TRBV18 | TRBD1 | TGTGCCAGCTCGCTAACCGGGACAGGGGTCACGAATCAGCCCCAGCATTTT | CASSLTGTGVTNQPQHF
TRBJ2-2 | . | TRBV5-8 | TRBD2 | TGTGCCAGCAGCCTAGCTCTAGCGGACACCGGGGAGCTGTTTTTT | CASSLALADTGELFF
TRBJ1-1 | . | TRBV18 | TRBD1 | TGTGCCAGCTCAGCTGGGACAGGGACTGAAGCTTTCTTT | CASSAGTGTEAFF
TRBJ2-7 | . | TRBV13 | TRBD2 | TGTGCCAGCAGCTTAACGGGAGGACCCTACGAGCAGTACTTC | CASSLTGGPYEQYF
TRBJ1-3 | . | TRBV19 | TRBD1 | TGTGCCAGTAGTAGGGACAGGTTCTCTGGAAACACCATATATTTT | CASSRDRFSGNTIYF
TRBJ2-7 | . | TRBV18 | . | TGTGCCAGCTCACCACCGGGACAAACCTACGAGCAGTACTTC | CASSPPGQTYEQYF
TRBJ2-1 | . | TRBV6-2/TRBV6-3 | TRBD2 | TGTGCCAGCAGTACCGCGGGAGGGGCGGGTGAGCAGTTCTTC | CASSTAGGAGEQFF
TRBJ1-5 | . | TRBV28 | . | TGTGCCAGCAGTTTATTAAAGAGAGTGGGCAATCAGCCCCAGCATTTT | CASSLLKRVGNQPQHF
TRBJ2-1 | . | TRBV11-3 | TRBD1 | TGTGCCAGCAGCTTCCGGGACAGCACCTACAATGAGCAGTTCTTC | CASSFRDSTYNEQFF
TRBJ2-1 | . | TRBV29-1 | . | TGCAGCGTTGGCGCGGGGAGCTCCTACAATGAGCAGTTCTTC | CSVGAGSSYNEQFF
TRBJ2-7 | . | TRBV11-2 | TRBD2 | TGTGCCAGCAGCTACTGGACTAGCGGGCAGCTCTCCTACGAGCAGTACTTC | CASSYWTSGQLSYEQYF
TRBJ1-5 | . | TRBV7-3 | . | TGTGCCAGCAGCTTAACCCCCGGGCAGCCCCAGCATTTT | CASSLTPGQPQHF
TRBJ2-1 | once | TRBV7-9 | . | TGTGCTTCACTCCAGGCAGGGGAATTCAATGAGCAGTTCTTC | CASLQAGEFNEQFF
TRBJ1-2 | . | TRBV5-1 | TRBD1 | TGCGCCAGCAGCCTCACTCAGGGGGCTTTCTATGGCTACACCTTC | CASSLTQGAFYGYTF
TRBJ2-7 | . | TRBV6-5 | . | TGTGCCAGCAGGCCCGTACCCCCTACCTACGAGCAGTACTTC | CASRPVPPTYEQYF
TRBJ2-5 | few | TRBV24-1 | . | TGTGCCACCAGTGCGGGGGTCGAAGAGACCCAGTACTTC | CATSAGVEETQYF
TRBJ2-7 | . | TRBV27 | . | TGTGCCAGCAGTTCACGATCCACAGGGTTCGCCTACGAGCAGTACTTC | CASSSRSTGFAYEQYF